This TCR beta chain is drawn from a study of spatial heterogeneity in lung cancer. The wider study: The study consistently detected more beta-chain than alpha-chain sequences.

Noted time point: sample taken at primary tumor resection. Tumor, nontumor lung or frozen PBMC supplied whole RNA, sequenced without sorting. Each TCR cDNA molecule carried a unique molecular identifier. MiXCR, applied by TCRdb to the 5' RACE reads, yields one record per CDR3 protein. The table lists several thousand distinct CDR3 sequences, 2.5% to 4% of them singletons. Germline CDR1 reads ENHRY; CDR2 reads SYGVKD. V gave up 0 bases and J gave up 4 bases, with 10 bases separating them. This CDR3 is built from 15 residues. Study-level findings and limits: Expanded intratumoral alpha and beta TCR counts tracked tumor mutation counts. Ubiquitous and regional expanded TCR counts mirrored ubiquitous and regional nonsynonymous mutation counts, respectively.

This clonotype was detected many times. Its antigen is still unknown. This chain joins TRBV10-3 and TRBJ2-1; D possibly corresponds to TRBD2 (5 bases). This sequence was found in a male donor with early-stage non-small cell lung cancer. The sample in question was lung tumor tissue, obtained at surgery. The CDR3 loop is CAISESTRSYNEQFF. The DNA for the CDR3 is TGTGCCATCAGTGAGTCTACTAGAAGTTACAATGAGCAGTTCTTC.